This TCR beta chain was sequenced during a study of Ad26.COV2.S vaccination and SARS-CoV-2 variants. Study observations and caveats: Possible underestimation of total T cell responses by the TCR breadth and depth analyses was noted. Spike-specific responses of CD8+ and CD4+ T cells were reported to display substantial breadth after vaccination.

CDR1 is KGHSH and CDR2 is LQKENI in the germline V gene. V trimming: 3 bases; J trimming: 1 base; junction bases outside the gene matches: 4. The CDR3 has 16 amino acids. Here immunoSEQ multiplex PCR was the method, and the copy in TCRdb shows in-frame clones only, minus some. The sample includes roughly 700,000 clones, 89% of them seen just once. Stated treatment: about 20 received Ad26.COV2.S at low or high dose, single or two shots; about 5 received placebo; per-sample allocation not given. Sampling was done on day 63 after the first vaccine or placebo injection. A remark on this clone: As yet, its antigen is unknown.

The specimen comprised peripheral blood, sampled in a trial of Ad26.COV2.S vaccine versus placebo. This TCR was recovered from a person aged 18-65 years who received the Ad26.COV2.S COVID-19 vaccine or a placebo. This chain connects TRBV18 to TRBJ2-2, with 8 bases aligning to TRBD2. CDR3 in amino acids: CASSPSGTLNTGELFF. As DNA, the CDR3 is TGTGCCAGCTCACCTAGCGGGACTTTGAACACCGGGGAGCTGTTTTTT.